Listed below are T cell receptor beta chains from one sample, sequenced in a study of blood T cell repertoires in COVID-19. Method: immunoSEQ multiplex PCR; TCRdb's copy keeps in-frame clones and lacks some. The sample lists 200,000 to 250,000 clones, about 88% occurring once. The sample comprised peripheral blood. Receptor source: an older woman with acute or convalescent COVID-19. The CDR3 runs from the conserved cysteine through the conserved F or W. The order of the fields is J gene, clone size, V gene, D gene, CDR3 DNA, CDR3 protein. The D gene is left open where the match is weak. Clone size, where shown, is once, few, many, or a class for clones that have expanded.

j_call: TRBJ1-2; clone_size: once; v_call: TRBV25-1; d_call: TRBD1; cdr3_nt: TGTGCCAGCAGGGGTGGACAGGGGGCCGGCTACACCTTC; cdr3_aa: CASRGGQGAGYTF
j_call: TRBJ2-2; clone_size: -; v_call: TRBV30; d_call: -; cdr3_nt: TGTGCCTGGACTAGAATAAAAGGGAACACCGGGGAGCTGTTTTTT; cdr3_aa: CAWTRIKGNTGELFF
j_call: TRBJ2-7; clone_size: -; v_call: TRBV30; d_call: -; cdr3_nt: TGTGCCTCTAGACAGGAGTGGGACGAGCAGTACTTC; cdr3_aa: CASRQEWDEQYF
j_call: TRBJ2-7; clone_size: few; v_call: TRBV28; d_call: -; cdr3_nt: TGTGCCAGCATCCCCGGGGGTACCTACGAGCAGTACTTC; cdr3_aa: CASIPGGTYEQYF
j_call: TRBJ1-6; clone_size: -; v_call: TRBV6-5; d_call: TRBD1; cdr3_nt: TGTGCCAGCAGTTACACGACAGGGGACGATTCACCCCTCCACTTT; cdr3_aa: CASSYTTGDDSPLHF
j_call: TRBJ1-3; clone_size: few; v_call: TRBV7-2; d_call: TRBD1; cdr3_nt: TGTGCCAGCAGCTTAGGAGGGACAGGGGGAATATCCATATATTTT; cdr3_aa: CASSLGGTGGISIYF
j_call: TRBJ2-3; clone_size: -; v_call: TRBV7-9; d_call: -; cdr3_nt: TGTGCCAGCAGCAGGGGCGTTTCCCCTTTCATCCGGGCAGATACGCAGTATTTT; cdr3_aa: CASSRGVSPFIRADTQYF
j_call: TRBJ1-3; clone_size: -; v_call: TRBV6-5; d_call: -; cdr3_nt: TGTGCCAGCAGGGAGGGAGGGAATGGAAACACCATATATTTT; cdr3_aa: CASREGGNGNTIYF
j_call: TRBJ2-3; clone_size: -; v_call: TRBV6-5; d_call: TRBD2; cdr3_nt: TGTGCCAGCAGTTACTCGGCGGGAGCGGTAGATACGCAGTATTTT; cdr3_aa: CASSYSAGAVDTQYF
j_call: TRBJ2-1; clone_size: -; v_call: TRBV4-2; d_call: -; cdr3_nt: TGTGCCAGCAGCCAAGAGAGTAGCGGCTCCTACAATGAGCAGTTCTTC; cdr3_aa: CASSQESSGSYNEQFF
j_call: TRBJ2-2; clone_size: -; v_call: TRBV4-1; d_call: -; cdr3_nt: TGCGCCAGCAGCCAAGCAGGGTTATTGAACACCGGGGAGCTGTTTTTT; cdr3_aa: CASSQAGLLNTGELFF
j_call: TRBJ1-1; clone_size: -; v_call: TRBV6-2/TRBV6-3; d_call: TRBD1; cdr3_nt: TGTGCCAGCAGTAGGGGACAGTTGGCTTTCTTT; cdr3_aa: CASSRGQLAFF
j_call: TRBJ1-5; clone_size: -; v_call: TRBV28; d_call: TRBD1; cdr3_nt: TGTGCCAGCAGTTCCACCCGGACAGGCTTTGGCAATCAGCCCCAGCATTTT; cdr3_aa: CASSSTRTGFGNQPQHF
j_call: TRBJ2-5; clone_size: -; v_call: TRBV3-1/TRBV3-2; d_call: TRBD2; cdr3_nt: TGTGCCAGCAGCCTCCAGACTAGCGGGGGCATGGGGACCCAGTACTTC; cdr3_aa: CASSLQTSGGMGTQYF
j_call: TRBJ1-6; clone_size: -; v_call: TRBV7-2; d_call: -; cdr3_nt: TGTGCCAGCAGCTCACAGAATAATTCACCCCTCCACTTT; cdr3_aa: CASSSQNNSPLHF
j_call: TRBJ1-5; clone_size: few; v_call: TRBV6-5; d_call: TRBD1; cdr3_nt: TGTGCCAGCAGTTTTTCGACAGGGAACAATCAGCCCCAGCATTTT; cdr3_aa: CASSFSTGNNQPQHF